The next 6 T cell receptor beta chains were all read from a single sample in a study of blood T cell repertoires in COVID-19. Repertoires were generated with immunoSEQ multiplex PCR, while TCRdb's copy carries only in-frame clones and drops some. Altogether roughly 160,000 clones are present, less than 80% being singletons, with the ten largest covering 19%. Sample: PBMCs or T cells enriched from blood (not recorded which). These receptors came from a woman aged 70 to 79 in a cohort exposed to, infected with or recovered from COVID-19 (not recorded which).

The V call is TRBV29-1, the J call TRBJ1-1; 9 positions agree with TRBD1. The CDR3 is made up of 14 amino acids. Unmatched junction bases numbered 8, after V lost 6 bases and J lost 3 bases. The germline V gene has CDR1 SQVTM and CDR2 ANQGSEA. Here the CDR3 DNA reads TGCAGCGTCTGGACAGGGGCTGGTGACACTGAAGCTTTCTTT. This codes for CSVWTGAGDTEAFF.

The chain joins TRBV7-9 to TRBJ1-2, with 9 bases that match TRBD1. The germline CDR1 and CDR2 sequences are SEHNR and FQNEAQ (reference sequence). The CDR3 contains 13 residues. The V segment lost 5 bases and the J segment 14 bases; nucleotides outside the gene matches: 12. CDR3 sequence: CASSLDRGGAGTF. The CDR3 DNA sequence: TGTGCCAGCAGCCTGGACAGGGGAGGGGCTGGGACCTTC.

This chain joins TRBV6-5 and TRBJ1-2; 10 bases are a match to TRBD1. CDR3 size: 12 residues. Germline lookup yields CDR1 MNHEY and CDR2 SVGAGI. The J segment lost 7 bases and the V segment lost 6 bases, leaving 2 bases of the junction unmatched. The CDR3 loop reads CASRTGGTGYTF. DNA of the CDR3: TGTGCCAGCAGGACAGGGGGCACTGGCTACACCTTC.

The chain joins TRBV11-2 to TRBJ2-1; unclear D gene. The CDR3 is 13 residues long. Trimming pared 1 base from V and 5 bases from J, leaving 6 bases between. Germline-derived CDR1 and CDR2 are SGHAT and FQNNGV. The CDR3 protein is CASSLGLNNEQFF. CDR3 in DNA: TGTGCCAGCAGCTTAGGACTTAACAATGAGCAGTTCTTC.

This chain joins TRBV5-1 and TRBJ1-2; D is undetermined. This CDR3 contains 13 residues. Trimming cost V 8 bases and J 4 bases, with 15 bases left between them. Germline lookup yields CDR1 SGHRS and CDR2 YFSETQ. CDR3 loop: CASSRELIYGYTF. The CDR3 coding sequence is TGCGCCAGTTCCCGGGAACTCATCTATGGCTACACCTTC. Using reference TRBV5-1 and TRBJ1-2 for the parts outside the CDR3, the full variable domain is KAGVTQTPRYLIKTRGQQVTLSCSPISGHRSVSWYQQTPGQGLQFLFEYFSETQRNKGNFPGRFSGRQFSNSRSEMNVSTLELGDSALYLCASSRELIYGYTFGSGTRLTVV.

CDR3 sequence: CASSLGQGTLGYTF. In DNA, the CDR3 is TGTGCCAGCAGCTTAGGACAGGGAACTTTGGGCTACACCTTC. The rearrangement joins TRBV7-9 to TRBJ1-2, with 7 bases aligning to TRBD1. Trimming removed 1 base from V and 8 bases from J; junction bases left unmatched: 7. The CDR3 runs 14 residues. Per the germline V gene, CDR1 is SEHNR and CDR2 is FQNEAQ (reference sequence).